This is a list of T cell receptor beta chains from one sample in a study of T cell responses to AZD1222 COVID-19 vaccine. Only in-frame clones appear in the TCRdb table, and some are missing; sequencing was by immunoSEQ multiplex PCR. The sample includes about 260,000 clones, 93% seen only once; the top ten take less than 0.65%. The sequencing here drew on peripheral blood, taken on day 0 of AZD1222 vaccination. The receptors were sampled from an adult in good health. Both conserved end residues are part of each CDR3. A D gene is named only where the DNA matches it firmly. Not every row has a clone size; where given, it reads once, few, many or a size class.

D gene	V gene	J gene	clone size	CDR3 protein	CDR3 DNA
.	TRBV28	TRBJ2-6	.	CASSSPGGTGGANVLTF	TGTGCCAGCAGCTCCCCCGGGGGCACCGGAGGGGCCAACGTCCTGACTTTC
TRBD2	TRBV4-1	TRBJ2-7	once	CASSQEAGLAGGFYSYEQYF	TGCGCCAGCAGCCAAGAAGCGGGGCTAGCGGGGGGCTTTTATTCCTACGAGCAGTACTTC
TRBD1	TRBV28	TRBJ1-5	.	CASRGTGLTNQPQHF	TGTGCCAGCAGAGGGACAGGGCTTACAAACCAGCCCCAGCATTTT
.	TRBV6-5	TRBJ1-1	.	CASSRPSGEAFF	TGTGCCAGCAGTCGACCATCTGGTGAAGCTTTCTTT
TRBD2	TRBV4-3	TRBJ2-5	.	CASSAGLAGETQYF	TGCGCCAGCAGCGCCGGACTAGCAGGGGAGACCCAGTACTTC
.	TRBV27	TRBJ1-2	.	CASRTAQDRYTF	TGTGCCAGCCGGACAGCCCAGGATCGCTACACCTTC
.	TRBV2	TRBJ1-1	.	CASSGDITEAFF	TGTGCCAGCAGTGGGGACATCACTGAAGCTTTCTTT
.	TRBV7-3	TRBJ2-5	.	CASSLNPLDSGETQYF	TGTGCCAGCAGCTTAAATCCCTTAGACTCAGGAGAGACCCAGTACTTC
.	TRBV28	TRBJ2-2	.	CASSYPQGSGELFF	TGTGCCAGCAGTTACCCGCAGGGGTCCGGGGAGCTGTTTTTT
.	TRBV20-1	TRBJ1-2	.	CSASDRRNYGYTF	TGCAGTGCTAGTGACAGACGTAACTATGGCTACACCTTC
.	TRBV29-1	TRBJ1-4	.	CSAEIGRAEKLFF	TGCAGCGCCGAGATCGGACGGGCTGAAAAACTGTTTTTT
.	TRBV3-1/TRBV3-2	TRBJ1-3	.	CASSQDYLSGNTIYF	TGTGCCAGCAGCCAAGACTACCTCTCTGGAAACACCATATATTTT
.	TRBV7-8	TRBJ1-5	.	CASSLEGRQPQHF	TGTGCCAGCAGCTTAGAAGGGAGGCAGCCCCAGCATTTT
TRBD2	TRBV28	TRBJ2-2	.	CASSPPVSGSTGELFF	TGTGCCAGCTCCCCTCCCGTTAGCGGGAGCACCGGGGAGCTGTTTTTT
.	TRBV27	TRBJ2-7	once	CASSLAGSYEQYF	TGTGCCAGCAGTTTAGCTGGCTCCTACGAGCAGTACTTC
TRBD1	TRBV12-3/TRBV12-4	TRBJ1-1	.	CASGRTGKPEAFF	TGTGCCAGCGGCCGGACAGGGAAGCCTGAAGCTTTCTTT